Listed below are T cell receptor beta chains from one sample, sequenced in a study of T cells in localized non-small cell lung cancer. Assay: immunoSEQ multiplex PCR; the TCRdb copy retains only in-frame clones and omits some. The data show roughly 2,700 clones, with roughly 29% seen just once and roughly 8% held by the top ten. The input for sequencing was normal lung tissue next to the tumor, taken before any cancer treatment. These receptors originate from a man aged 40 to 69 with stage I lung adenocarcinoma. The CDR3 runs from the conserved cysteine through the conserved F or W. A D gene is named only where the DNA matches it firmly. Clone size is stated in some rows and not others, as once, few, many or a class when expanded.

>TRBJ1-1|few|-|TRBV7-2
CASSGTRNTEAFF
TGTGCCAGCAGCGGTACACGGAACACTGAAGCTTTCTTT
>TRBJ2-1|few|-|TRBV6-8
CASSVGGVGHEQFF
TGTGCCAGCAGTGTGGGGGGCGTTGGGCATGAGCAGTTCTTC
>TRBJ1-4|-|TRBD1|TRBV4-1
CASSQETGTGPEKLFF
TGCGCCAGCAGCCAAGAAACCGGGACAGGGCCTGAAAAACTGTTTTTT
>TRBJ2-4|few|-|TRBV14
CASSQFGDSSQYF
TGTGCCAGCAGCCAATTTGGCGATTCATCTCAGTACTTC
>TRBJ1-1|-|-|TRBV5-1
CASSPGPGNTEAFF
TGCGCCAGCAGCCCGGGACCCGGGAACACTGAAGCTTTCTTT
>TRBJ2-1|-|TRBD1|TRBV5-1
CASSLAGTGNGDEQFF
TGCGCCAGCAGCTTGGCCGGGACAGGGAACGGGGATGAGCAGTTCTTC
>TRBJ2-1|few|TRBD1|TRBV6-8
CASSEGTGLYNEQFF
TGTGCCAGCAGTGAGGGGACAGGTTTGTACAATGAGCAGTTCTTC
>TRBJ2-2|few|-|TRBV11-3
CASSLTGADGELFF
TGTGCCAGCAGCCTCACCGGGGCTGACGGGGAGCTGTTTTTT
>TRBJ2-7|few|TRBD2|TRBV11-3
CASSHRRAGAYEQYF
TGTGCCAGCAGCCACCGGCGAGCGGGAGCGTACGAGCAGTACTTC
>TRBJ1-1|-|-|TRBV19
CASRRTLPGTEAFF
TGTGCCAGTAGACGGACCCTACCAGGCACTGAAGCTTTCTTT
>TRBJ2-7|-|TRBD1|TRBV18
CASSQPGEGANEQYF
TGTGCCAGCTCACAACCGGGCGAGGGGGCCAACGAGCAGTACTTC
>TRBJ1-3|-|-|TRBV10-3
CAIRGRIDSGNTIYF
TGTGCCATCAGGGGCCGGATTGACTCTGGAAACACCATATATTTT
>TRBJ2-5|medium-sized|TRBD2|TRBV11-3
CASSHLGLAGETQYF
TGTGCCAGCAGCCATCTCGGACTAGCGGGGGAGACCCAGTACTTC
>TRBJ1-3|-|-|TRBV11-3
CASSLGGAVLSGNTIYF
TGTGCCAGCAGCTTGGGAGGGGCAGTTCTTTCTGGAAACACCATATATTTT
>TRBJ2-5|-|-|TRBV22-1
CASLRGLAKETQYF
TGTGCCAGCCTTCGGGGACTAGCGAAAGAGACCCAGTACTTC
>TRBJ2-3|few|-|TRBV6-8
CATEYFPDTQYF
TGTGCCACCGAATACTTCCCAGATACGCAGTATTTT
>TRBJ2-7|few|TRBD1|TRBV11-3
CASSQTGQGGEQYF
TGTGCCAGCAGCCAGACAGGACAGGGAGGCGAGCAGTACTTC
>TRBJ2-3|-|TRBD1|TRBV19
CASSMGSDRGRNTQYF
TGTGCCAGTAGTATGGGCTCGGACAGGGGGCGAAATACGCAGTATTTT
>TRBJ2-1|-|-|TRBV11-3
CASSSRTTGYNEQFF
TGTGCCAGCAGCTCCCGGACTACAGGGTACAATGAGCAGTTCTTC
>TRBJ1-4|-|-|TRBV30
CAWSAEPGAVDEKLFF
TGTGCCTGGAGTGCTGAGCCCGGGGCCGTGGATGAAAAACTGTTTTTT
>TRBJ2-5|few|TRBD1|TRBV9
CASSVGPGGMETQYF
TGTGCCAGCAGCGTAGGGCCAGGGGGAATGGAGACCCAGTACTTC
>TRBJ1-3|few|-|TRBV12-5
CASKRGGENGNTIYF
TGTGCCAGCAAAAGAGGAGGGGAGAATGGAAACACCATATATTTT
>TRBJ1-1|few|-|TRBV18
CASSPPSGVRTEAFF
TGTGCCAGCTCACCACCGTCTGGGGTTCGCACTGAAGCTTTCTTT
>TRBJ2-7|-|TRBD2|TRBV19
CASSILSGSSYEQYF
TGTGCCAGTAGTATTTTGAGCGGGAGCTCCTACGAGCAGTACTTC
>TRBJ2-5|-|-|TRBV6-8
CASSLQTGRAETQYF
TGTGCCAGCAGTCTACAGACAGGGAGGGCAGAGACCCAGTACTTC
>TRBJ2-3|-|TRBD1|TRBV6-8
CASSGQGDGTDTQYF
TGTGCCAGCAGTGGTCAGGGGGATGGCACAGATACGCAGTATTTT
>TRBJ2-2|-|TRBD2|TRBV6-8
CASSLAGGDGELFF
TGTGCCAGCAGTTTAGCGGGAGGAGACGGGGAGCTGTTTTTT
>TRBJ1-1|-|TRBD1|TRBV18
CASSRTGNTEAFF
TGTGCCAGCTCACGGACAGGGAACACTGAAGCTTTCTTT
>TRBJ2-1|few|-|TRBV11-3
CASTLPAGQGEQFF
TGTGCCAGCACCCTACCTGCTGGCCAAGGTGAGCAGTTCTTC
>TRBJ2-2|-|-|TRBV19
CASEEWAGELFF
TGTGCCAGTGAAGAGTGGGCCGGGGAGCTGTTTTTT
>TRBJ1-2|-|TRBD1|TRBV12-5
CASGWGQAYGYTF
TGTGCTAGTGGTTGGGGACAGGCGTATGGCTACACCTTC
>TRBJ1-1|-|-|TRBV5-1
CASSLALGNTEAFF
TGCGCCAGCAGTTTGGCCCTGGGGAACACTGAAGCTTTCTTT
>TRBJ1-4|few|TRBD1|TRBV18
CASSPPYGTGFKLFF
TGTGCCAGCTCACCACCTTACGGGACAGGGTTTAAACTGTTTTTT
>TRBJ2-6|few|-|TRBV18
CASSPRVAGQSSGANVLTF
TGTGCCAGCTCACCCCGGGTCGCGGGTCAGAGCTCTGGGGCCAACGTCCTGACTTTC
>TRBJ1-1|few|-|TRBV6-8
CASRSPQALTEAFF
TGTGCCAGCAGGTCACCTCAGGCTTTGACTGAAGCTTTCTTT
>TRBJ2-1|few|-|TRBV6-8
CASSYMGPDNEQFF
TGTGCCAGCAGTTACATGGGACCAGACAATGAGCAGTTCTTC